Each of the 12 T cell receptor beta chains below was sequenced from the same sample in a study of long-term antiretroviral therapy in people with HIV. The run of the v3.0 immunoSEQ assay was at survey level. The assay was immunoSEQ multiplex PCR, and TCRdb's table has in-frame clones only and misses some. This table holds more than 20,000 clones, 80% to 90% found once. The material sequenced was unsorted PBMCs, taken 3 years after starting antiretroviral therapy. All receptors derive from a man aged 18-30 years with HIV.

The chain is built from TRBV19 and TRBJ2-7, with D possibly matching TRBD2 (6 bases). CDR1 and CDR2 from the germline V gene are LNHDA and SQIVND (reference sequence). V lost 3 bases to trimming and J lost 3 bases, with 15 bases between them. The CDR3 has 15 amino acids. Here the CDR3 reads CASSIKGGINYEQYF. The DNA of the CDR3 is TGTGCCAGTAGTATTAAAGGCGGGATCAACTACGAGCAGTACTTC.

The V gene is TRBV2, the J gene TRBJ1-6; D gene ambiguous. The germline V gene encodes CDR1 SNHLY and CDR2 FYNNEI. Trimming removed 3 bases at V and 7 bases at J, with 16 bases between. The CDR3 loop spans 16 amino acids. CDR3 in DNA: TGTGCCAGCAGTGACTCCAGACGATCGGGGAATTCACCCCTCCACTTT. Translating it yields CASSDSRRSGNSPLHF.

This clone was seen a few times. This chain uses TRBV7-8 with TRBJ1-1; unclear D gene. V was clipped by 1 base and J by 1 base, with 10 bases between them. This CDR3 is 15 amino acids long. CDR1 is SGHVS and CDR2 is FQNEAQ in the germline V gene. This CDR3 is CASSLVFGGNTEAFF. The CDR3 DNA reads as TGTGCCAGCAGCTTAGTCTTCGGCGGGAACACTGAAGCTTTCTTT.

The chain joins TRBV18 to TRBJ1-1, with D perhaps matching TRBD1 (5 bases). The CDR3 covers 15 residues. Looked up from germline, CDR1 is KGHSH and CDR2 is LQKENI. Trimming shortened V by 3 bases and J by 1 base, and 12 bases separated the two germline ends. CDR3 in amino acids: CASSPSAGTNTEAFF. The CDR3 DNA reads as TGTGCCAGCTCACCTTCCGCAGGGACGAACACTGAAGCTTTCTTT.

J is TRBJ1-5 and V is TRBV4-1; D remains unclear. Trimming removed 1 base at V and 6 bases at J, with 13 bases between. The CDR3 sequence is 15 residues long. Germline assignment: CDR1 MGHRA and CDR2 YSYEKL. The CDR3 reads CASSQGTVVAQPQHF. The CDR3 DNA reads TGCGCCAGCAGCCAAGGGACGGTAGTGGCTCAGCCCCAGCATTTT.

The gene calls are TRBV7-3 and TRBJ1-2; D perhaps matches TRBD1 (5 bases). Germline CDR1 SGHTA, CDR2 FQGTGA. The CDR3 sequence is 14 residues long. V shed 2 bases and J shed 2 bases, with 9 bases lying between them. CDR3 amino acids: CASSLQGLNYGYTF. CDR3 nucleotides: TGTGCCAGCAGCTTACAGGGACTCAACTATGGCTACACCTTC.

The genes are TRBV2 and TRBJ1-3; D perhaps matches TRBD1 (6 bases). V was shortened by 8 bases and J by 0 bases, with 17 bases between the two germline ends. The CDR3 has 16 residues. Looked up from germline, CDR1 is SNHLY and CDR2 is FYNNEI. In DNA, the CDR3 is TGTGCCAGCTGGGGGGCCCAGGAGATCTCTGGAAACACCATATATTTT. It translates to CASWGAQEISGNTIYF.

The chain joins TRBV28 to TRBJ1-1; a weak D match, TRBD1 (5 bases). The V gene's germline CDR1 is MDHEN and CDR2 SYDVKM. V lost 9 bases, J lost 6 bases, and 17 bases lay in between. The length of the CDR3 is 13 residues. CDR3 coding DNA: TGTGCCAGTCGAGGAGGAGGGGTGGCTGAAGCTTTCTTT. Amino acid sequence: CASRGGGVAEAFF.

In its sample, this clone was seen once. V is TRBV27 and J is TRBJ1-1; no clear D gene. CDR1 and CDR2 (germline): MNHEY, SMNVEV (reference sequence). This CDR3 region has 12 residues. V was cut by 5 bases and J by 4 bases, with 8 bases left in between. CDR3 loop: CASSRPGTEAFF. In DNA, the CDR3 is TGTGCCAGCAGTCGACCGGGCACTGAAGCTTTCTTT.

V and J are TRBV5-5 and TRBJ2-1; unclear D gene. Germline V gene data show CDR1 as SGHKS and CDR2 as YYEKEE (reference sequence). This CDR3 region has 13 residues. V lost 4 bases to trimming and J lost 3 bases, with 8 bases between them. CDR3 residues: CASSPGGYNEQFF. CDR3 sequence (DNA): TGTGCCAGCAGCCCGGGCGGCTACAATGAGCAGTTCTTC.

This rearrangement joins TRBV28 to TRBJ1-1; D unclear. V was shortened by 3 bases and J by 0 bases, with 2 bases between the two germline ends. The germline V gene encodes CDR1 MDHEN and CDR2 SYDVKM. The CDR3 has 12 amino acids. The CDR3 coding sequence is TGTGCCAGCAGTTTGGTGAACACTGAAGCTTTCTTT. Residues: CASSLVNTEAFF.

V and J are TRBV5-4 and TRBJ2-3; TRBD1 matches 7 bases. With 1 base clipped from V and 0 bases from J, the junction kept 14 bases outside the gene matches. Germline V CDR1 and CDR2: SGHNT, YYREEE (reference sequence). The CDR3 consists of 19 residues. The CDR3 loop is CASSLMGQLSRGSTDTQYF. CDR3 bases: TGTGCCAGCAGCTTGATGGGACAGCTGAGCCGAGGGAGCACAGATACGCAGTATTTT.